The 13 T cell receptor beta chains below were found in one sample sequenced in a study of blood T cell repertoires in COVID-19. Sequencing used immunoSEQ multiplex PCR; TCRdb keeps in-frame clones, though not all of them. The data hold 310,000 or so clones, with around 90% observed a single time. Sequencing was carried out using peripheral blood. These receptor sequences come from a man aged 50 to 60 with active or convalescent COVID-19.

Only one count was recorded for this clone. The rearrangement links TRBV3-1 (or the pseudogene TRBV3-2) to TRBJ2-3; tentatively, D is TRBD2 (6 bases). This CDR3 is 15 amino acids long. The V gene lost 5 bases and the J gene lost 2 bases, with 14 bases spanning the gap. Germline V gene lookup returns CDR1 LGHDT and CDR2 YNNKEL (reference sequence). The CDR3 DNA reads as TGTGCCAGCAGCGGGGGACTCTTGAACACAGATACGCAGTATTTT. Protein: CASSGGLLNTDTQYF.

CDR3 DNA: TGTGCCAGCTCTCAGCAGGGGGCAGATACGCAGTATTTT. Protein sequence: CASSQQGADTQYF. V usage is TRBV18 and J usage is TRBJ2-3; 7 bases match TRBD1. J gave up 4 bases and V 6 bases, and 4 bases lay outside the gene matches. The length of the CDR3 is 13 residues. Germline CDR1 reads KGHSH; CDR2 reads LQKENI.

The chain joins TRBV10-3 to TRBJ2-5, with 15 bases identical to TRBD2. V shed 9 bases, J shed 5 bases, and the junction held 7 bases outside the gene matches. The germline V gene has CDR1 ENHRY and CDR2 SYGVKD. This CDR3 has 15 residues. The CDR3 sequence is CAIGLAGGRRETQYF. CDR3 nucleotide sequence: TGTGCCATTGGACTAGCGGGAGGGAGGCGGGAGACCCAGTACTTC.

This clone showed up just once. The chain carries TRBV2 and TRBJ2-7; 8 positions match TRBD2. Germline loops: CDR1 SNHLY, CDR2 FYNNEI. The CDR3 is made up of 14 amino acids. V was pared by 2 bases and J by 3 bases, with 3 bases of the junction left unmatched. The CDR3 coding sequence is TGTGCCAGCAGTGAAAACCTAGCGGGCTACGAGCAGTACTTC. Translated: CASSENLAGYEQYF.

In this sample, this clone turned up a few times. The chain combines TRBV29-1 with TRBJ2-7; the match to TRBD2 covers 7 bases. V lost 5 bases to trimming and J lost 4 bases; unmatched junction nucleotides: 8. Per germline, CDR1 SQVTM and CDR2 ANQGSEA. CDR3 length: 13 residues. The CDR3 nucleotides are TGCAGCGTTCTCACGGCTAGCGGATACGAGCAGTACTTC. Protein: CSVLTASGYEQYF.

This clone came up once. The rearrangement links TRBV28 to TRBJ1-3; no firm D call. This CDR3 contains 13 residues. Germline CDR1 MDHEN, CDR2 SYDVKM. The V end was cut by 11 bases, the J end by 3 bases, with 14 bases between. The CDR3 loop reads CAHREGSGNTIYF. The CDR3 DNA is TGTGCCCACCGTGAGGGTAGTGGAAACACCATATATTTT.

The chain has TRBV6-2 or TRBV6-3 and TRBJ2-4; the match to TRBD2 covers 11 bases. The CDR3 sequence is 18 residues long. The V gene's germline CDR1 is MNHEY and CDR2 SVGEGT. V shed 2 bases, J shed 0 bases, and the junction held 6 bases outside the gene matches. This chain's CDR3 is CASSYTTSGGLAKNIQYF. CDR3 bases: TGTGCCAGCAGTTACACCACTAGCGGGGGACTAGCCAAAAACATTCAGTACTTC.

The CDR3: CASTSAPGEPTRGNQPQHF. CDR3 bases: TGTGCCAGCACTTCTGCCCCAGGGGAACCGACGAGGGGGAATCAGCCCCAGCATTTT. V is TRBV21-1 and J is TRBJ1-5; the table names TRBD1, a call not compared with the DNA. TRBV21-1 has pseudogene status. This CDR3 has 19 residues.

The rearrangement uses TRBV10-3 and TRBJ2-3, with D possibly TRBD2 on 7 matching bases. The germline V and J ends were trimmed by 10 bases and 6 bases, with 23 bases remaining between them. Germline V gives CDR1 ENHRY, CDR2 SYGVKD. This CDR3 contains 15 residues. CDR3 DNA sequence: TGTGCCAGCCGTTCGGGGGGCGCAGTCGGGGATACGCAGTATTTT. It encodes CASRSGGAVGDTQYF.

CDR3 bases: TGTGCCTTACAGGGGGCCGGAAGCCATGGCTACACCTTC. The encoded protein is CALQGAGSHGYTF. The chain joins TRBV30 to TRBJ1-2; 9 bases align to TRBD1. Germline V gene sequence: CDR1 GTSNPN, CDR2 SVGIG (reference sequence). The V gene end was trimmed by 7 bases and the J gene end by 6 bases; junction bases not matched to a gene: 9. CDR3 size: 13 residues.

This CDR3 is CASSQTSGMETQYF. Here the CDR3 DNA reads TGTGCCAGCTCGCAAACTAGCGGTATGGAGACCCAGTACTTC. The chain combines TRBV18 with TRBJ2-5; 8 bases fit TRBD2. The CDR3 totals 14 residues. Trimming removed 6 bases from V and 5 bases from J; junction bases left unmatched: 8. Looked up from germline, CDR1 is KGHSH and CDR2 is LQKENI.

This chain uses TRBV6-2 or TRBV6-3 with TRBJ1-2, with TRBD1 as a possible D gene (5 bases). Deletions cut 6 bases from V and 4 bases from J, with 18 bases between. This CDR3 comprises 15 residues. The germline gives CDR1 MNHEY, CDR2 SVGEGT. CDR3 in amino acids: CASSPQGIPIYGYTF. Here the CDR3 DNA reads TGTGCCAGCAGCCCCCAGGGAATCCCTATCTATGGCTACACCTTC.

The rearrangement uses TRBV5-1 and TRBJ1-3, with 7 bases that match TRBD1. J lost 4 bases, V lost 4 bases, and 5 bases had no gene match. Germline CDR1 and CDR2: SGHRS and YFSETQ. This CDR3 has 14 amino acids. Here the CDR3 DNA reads TGCGCCAGCAGCCCCGGGACAGCCGGAAACACCATATATTTT. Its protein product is CASSPGTAGNTIYF.